The clone carrying this T cell receptor (beta chain) showed up just a few times. Its antigen is unknown. This specimen comes from a study of T cell repertoires in cytomegalovirus infection. The V gene end was trimmed by 1 base and the J gene end by 7 bases; junction bases not matched to a gene: 7. Germline assignment: CDR1 SGHTA and CDR2 FQGNSA. This CDR3 has 17 amino acids. MiXCR, applied by TCRdb to the reads, yields one record per CDR3 protein. This sample yields a few hundred thousand distinct CDR3 sequences, of which about 40% are seen a single time; 48% belongs to the top ten. The sequence derives from a human donor in good health (CMV status not recorded). Some clones in this sample may be carry-over from other donors' samples. Sequencing used cultured PBMCs, obtained from culture after CMV antigen stimulation. V usage is TRBV7-2 and J usage is TRBJ2-1; 13 positions agree with TRBD2. The CDR3, as DNA: TGTGCCAGCAGCTTAGGCTATCTGGGACTAGCGGGGAATGAGCAGTTCTTC. Its protein is CASSLGYLGLAGNEQFF.